This T cell receptor (beta chain) was recovered during a study of siplizumab effects on memory and regulatory T cells. The assay looked at approximately 10^5 TCR templates in each sample. Only in-frame clones appear in the TCRdb table, and some are missing; sequencing was by immunoSEQ multiplex PCR. The sample contains 60,000 to 70,000 clones, 75% to 90% of which appear only once. On this clone itself: Its antigen is currently unknown. Its ends do not fully match the called genes, so a read error is possible.

Germline V gene data show CDR1 as SGHTA and CDR2 as FQGNSA. The CDR3 runs to 18 residues. Findings of the study overall: Sequences that were alloreactive and traceable to unstimulated CD4+ memory cells were significantly reduced by siplizumab. Naive T cells looked more diverse than memory cells and looked like major alloresponse contributors. Siplizumab cultures yielded proliferating Tregs whose suppressive function was not confirmed.

The receptor comes from a human donor in good health. J is TRBJ2-3 and V is TRBV7-2, with 12 positions matching TRBD2. Sequenced sample: Tregs sorted from blood. The CDR3 loop is CASSLAGPTSGRVDTQYF. The DNA for the CDR3 is TGTGCCAGCAGCCTAGCCGGCCCGACTAGCGGGAGAGTAGATACGCAGTATTTT.